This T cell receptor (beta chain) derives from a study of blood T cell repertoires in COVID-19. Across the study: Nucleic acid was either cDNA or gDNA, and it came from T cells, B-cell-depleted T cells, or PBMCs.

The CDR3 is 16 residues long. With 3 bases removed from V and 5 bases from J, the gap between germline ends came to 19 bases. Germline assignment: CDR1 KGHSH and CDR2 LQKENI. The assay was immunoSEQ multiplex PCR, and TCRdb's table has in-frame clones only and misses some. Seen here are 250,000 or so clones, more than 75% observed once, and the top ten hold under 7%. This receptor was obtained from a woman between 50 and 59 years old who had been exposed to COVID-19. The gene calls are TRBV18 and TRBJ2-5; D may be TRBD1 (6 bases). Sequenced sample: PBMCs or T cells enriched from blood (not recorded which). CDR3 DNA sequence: TGTGCCAGCTCACCTCTCGGCCCAGGGGCGGGCGAGACCCAGTACTTC. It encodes CASSPLGPGAGETQYF.